What follows are 20 T cell receptor beta chains derived from one specimen sequenced in a study of blood T cell repertoires in COVID-19. Only in-frame clones appear in the TCRdb table, and some are missing; sequencing was by immunoSEQ multiplex PCR. Of roughly 90,000 clones listed, more than 75% are singletons. The sequencing input was peripheral blood. The receptors were gathered from a human donor in a cohort sampled during active COVID-19.

The gene calls are TRBV6-6 and TRBJ2-1, with TRBD1 matching over 9 bases. The ends lost 4 bases at V and 3 bases at J; junction bases unmatched: 4. Germline V CDR1 and CDR2: MNHNY, SVGAGI (reference sequence). This CDR3 is built from 15 residues. The CDR3 coding sequence is TGTGCCAGCAGTTTACGGACAGGGGTCTACAATGAGCAGTTCTTC. It encodes CASSLRTGVYNEQFF.

V and J are TRBV6-2 or TRBV6-3 and TRBJ2-7; 8 positions match TRBD2. The CDR3 extends over 15 amino acids. With V trimmed by 2 bases and J by 2 bases, 5 bases remained unmatched. Germline V lookup: CDR1 MNHEY, CDR2 SVGEGT. CDR3 protein: CASSYPAGETYEQYF. The DNA for the CDR3 is TGTGCCAGCAGTTACCCAGCGGGGGAGACCTACGAGCAGTACTTC.

The chain joins TRBV5-1 to TRBJ1-5; TRBD1 agrees at 10 bases. The length of the CDR3 is 15 residues. The junction had 11 bases not matched to a gene; V was cut back by 5 bases and J by 9 bases. The V gene's germline CDR1 is SGHRS and CDR2 YFSETQ. The CDR3 sequence: CASSSDRGRDRPQHF. The CDR3 DNA reads as TGCGCCAGCAGTTCGGACAGGGGGAGGGATCGGCCCCAGCATTTT.

This sequence joins TRBV27 and TRBJ2-2; D not resolved. Germline assignment: CDR1 MNHEY and CDR2 SMNVEV (reference sequence). Trimming stripped 3 bases from V and 1 base from J, with 12 bases between. This CDR3 is built from 16 residues. As DNA, the CDR3 is TGTGCCAGCAGTTTTGGTCACGGGTTGAACACCGGGGAGCTGTTTTTT. It specifies CASSFGHGLNTGELFF.

This clone was seen a few times. The CDR3 DNA reads as TGTGCCAGCTCACCAGTGGGACTTTCGCCCCGGCAGTTCTTC. This encodes CASSPVGLSPRQFF. The chain employs TRBV18 and TRBJ2-1; weak D call: TRBD2 (6 bases). The germline V and J ends were trimmed by 2 bases and 12 bases, with 17 bases remaining between them. The CDR3 loop spans 14 amino acids. From germline, CDR1 is KGHSH and CDR2 LQKENI.

J is TRBJ2-2 and V is TRBV5-4, with 7 bases identical to TRBD2. The CDR3 extends over 16 amino acids. The ends lost 1 base at V and 7 bases at J; junction bases unmatched: 10. The V gene's germline CDR1 is SGHNT and CDR2 YYREEE (reference sequence). CDR3 coding DNA: TGTGCCAGCAGCTTGCGGGCGGGAGCGAAAGGCGGGGAGCTGTTTTTT. This encodes CASSLRAGAKGGELFF.

This rearrangement joins TRBV19 to TRBJ1-5; 7 bases line up with TRBD1. Trimming took 3 bases from V and 3 from J; bases not matched to a gene: 5. Germline CDR1 and CDR2: LNHDA and SQIVND (reference sequence). This CDR3 region has 15 residues. This CDR3 is CASSIRQGINQPQHF. The CDR3 DNA is TGTGCCAGTAGTATCAGACAGGGTATCAATCAGCCCCAGCATTTT. Full variable domain (rest looked up from reference TRBV19 and TRBJ1-5): DGGITQSPKYLFRKEGQNVTLSCEQNLNHDAMYWYRQDPGQGLRLIYYSQIVNDFQKGDIAEGYSVSREKKESFPLTVTSAQKNPTAFYLCASSIRQGINQPQHFGDGTRLSIL.

V and J are TRBV13 and TRBJ2-3; D is perhaps TRBD2 (6 bases). Trimming stripped 5 bases from V and 2 bases from J, with 17 bases between. The CDR3 has 16 residues. CDR1 and CDR2 (germline): PRHDT, FYEKMQ (reference sequence). Here the CDR3 DNA reads TGTGCCAGCAGCCAAGGAAGCGGGTCCTACACAGATACGCAGTATTTT. It is translated as CASSQGSGSYTDTQYF.

The chain joins TRBV19 to TRBJ2-3, with TRBD2 identical over 13 bases. The CDR3 sequence is 20 residues long. Per germline, CDR1 LNHDA and CDR2 SQIVND (reference sequence). Unmatched junction bases numbered 18, after V lost 9 bases and J lost 0 bases. CDR3 loop: CASLPRLAGGLATSTDTQYF. CDR3 nucleotides: TGTGCCAGCCTCCCCCGACTAGCGGGGGGCCTTGCGACTAGCACAGATACGCAGTATTTT.

V usage is TRBV6-5 and J usage is TRBJ2-3; TRBD2 matches 8 bases. There are 15 residues in the CDR3. Germline-derived CDR1 and CDR2 are MNHEY and SVGAGI. J gave up 1 base and V 8 bases, and 8 bases lay outside the gene matches. The CDR3 DNA reads as TGTGCCAGCGGGGGGTCCGGGAGGGGCACAGATACGCAGTATTTT. This codes for CASGGSGRGTDTQYF.

This clone was detected many times. CDR3 in amino acids: CASSASSGVQETQYF. CDR3 DNA: TGTGCCAGCAGCGCGTCTAGCGGGGTACAAGAGACCCAGTACTTC. The chain recombines TRBV9 with TRBJ2-5; 9 nucleotides align to TRBD2. The V and J ends lost 3 bases and 2 bases, in that order; junction bases with no gene match: 5. CDR1 and CDR2 (germline): SGDLS, YYNGEE. This CDR3 is 15 amino acids long.

The CDR3 region is CASSVGWEGVEAFF. The CDR3 bases are TGTGCCAGCAGCGTAGGGTGGGAGGGTGTTGAAGCTTTCTTT. J is TRBJ1-1 and V is TRBV9; D not resolved. The CDR3 has 14 amino acids. The V and J ends lost 0 bases and 7 bases respectively, with 13 bases between them. The V gene's germline CDR1 is SGDLS and CDR2 YYNGEE. Full variable domain (missing parts from reference TRBV9 and TRBJ1-1): DSGVTQTPKHLITATGQRVTLRCSPRSGDLSVYWYQQSLDQGLQFLIQYYNGEERAKGNILERFSAQQFPDLHSELNLSSLELGDSALYFCASSVGWEGVEAFFGQGTRLTVV.

The CDR3 DNA reads TGTGCCAGTAGTAACCGCGGGAGGGTCGGAGGCTACACCTTC. Translated, it gives CASSNRGRVGGYTF. The chain carries TRBV19 and TRBJ1-2, with unresolved D. CDR1 is LNHDA and CDR2 is SQIVND in the germline V gene (reference sequence). V was pared by 4 bases and J by 8 bases, with 17 bases between. CDR3 length: 14 amino acids.

V gene TRBV7-2 combines with J gene TRBJ1-5, with D hard to call. V was shortened by 2 bases and J by 5 bases, with 7 bases between the two germline ends. Germline CDR1 and CDR2: SGHTA and FQGNSA. The CDR3 covers 13 residues. The CDR3 DNA sequence: TGTGCCAGCAGCTTACTCCTTGATCAGCCCCAGCATTTT. Its protein is CASSLLLDQPQHF.

V is TRBV7-9 and J is TRBJ2-5; a possible D gene is TRBD1 (5 bases). This CDR3 spans 14 amino acids. Trimming took 0 bases from V and 3 from J, leaving 8 bases between them. The germline V gene has CDR1 SEHNR and CDR2 FQNEAQ (reference sequence). Written as DNA, the CDR3 is TGTGCCAGCAGCTTAGCGGGCAGGGAAGAGACCCAGTACTTC. Residues: CASSLAGREETQYF.

CDR3 loop: CASSDRGGGKQYF. In DNA, the CDR3 is TGTGCCAGCAGTGACCGTGGGGGCGGAAAGCAGTACTTC. The J gene is TRBJ2-7, the V gene TRBV28, with D perhaps matching TRBD1 (6 bases). CDR1 is MDHEN, CDR2 SYDVKM, per germline. The V end was cut by 5 bases, the J end by 8 bases, with 16 bases between. The CDR3 consists of 13 residues.

This clone was detected only a few times. The genes are TRBV5-1 and TRBJ2-5, with 9 nucleotides matching TRBD2. Per the germline V gene, CDR1 is SGHRS and CDR2 is YFSETQ. The ends lost 5 bases at V and 5 bases at J; junction bases unmatched: 4. This CDR3 has 13 residues. The CDR3 region is CASRPSGAETQYF. The CDR3 region has the DNA TGCGCCAGCAGGCCTAGCGGGGCGGAGACCCAGTACTTC.

The chain carries TRBV30 and TRBJ1-6; 10 bases fit TRBD1. CDR1 is GTSNPN, CDR2 SVGIG, per germline (reference sequence). Losses at the gene ends were 2 bases for V and 0 bases for J; bases not matched to a gene: 4. The CDR3 has 17 residues. As DNA, the CDR3 is TGTGCCTGGAGTAGGGACAGGGGTGGCTCCTATAATTCACCCCTCCACTTT. Translating it yields CAWSRDRGGSYNSPLHF.

The CDR3: CASSEAVEYEQYF. DNA for the CDR3: TGTGCCAGCAGTGAAGCTGTGGAGTACGAGCAGTACTTC. V and J are TRBV2 and TRBJ2-7; unclear D gene. The ends were cut back, 0 bases at V and 4 bases at J, with 7 bases in the middle. CDR1 SNHLY and CDR2 FYNNEI come from the germline V gene. This CDR3 is 13 amino acids long.

The V gene is TRBV25-1, the J gene TRBJ1-3; no reliable D call. The CDR3 is made up of 11 amino acids. Germline V gene data show CDR1 as MGHDK and CDR2 as SYGVNS. Trimming stripped 8 bases from V and 4 bases from J, with 6 bases between. The CDR3 sequence is CASQTGNTIYF. In DNA, the CDR3 is TGTGCCAGCCAGACAGGAAACACCATATATTTT. The full variable domain, completed using reference TRBV25-1 and TRBJ1-3, is EADIYQTPRYLVIGTGKKITLECSQTMGHDKMYWYQQDPGMELHLIHYSYGVNSTEKGDLSSESTVSRIRTEHFPLTLESARPSHTSQYLCASQTGNTIYFGEGSWLTVV.